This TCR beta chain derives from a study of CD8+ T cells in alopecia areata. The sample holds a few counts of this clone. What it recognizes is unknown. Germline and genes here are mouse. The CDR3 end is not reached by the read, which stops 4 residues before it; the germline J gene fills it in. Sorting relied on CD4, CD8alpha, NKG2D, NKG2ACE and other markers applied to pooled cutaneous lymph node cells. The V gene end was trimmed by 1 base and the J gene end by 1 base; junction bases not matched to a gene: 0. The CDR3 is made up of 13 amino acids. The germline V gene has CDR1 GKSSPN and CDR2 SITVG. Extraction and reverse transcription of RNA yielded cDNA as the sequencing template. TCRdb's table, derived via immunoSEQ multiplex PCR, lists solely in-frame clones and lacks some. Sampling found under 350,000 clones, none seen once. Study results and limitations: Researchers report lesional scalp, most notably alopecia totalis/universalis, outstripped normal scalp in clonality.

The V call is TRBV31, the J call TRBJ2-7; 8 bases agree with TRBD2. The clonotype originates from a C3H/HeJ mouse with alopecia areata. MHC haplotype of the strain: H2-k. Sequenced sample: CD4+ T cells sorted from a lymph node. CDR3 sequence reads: CAWSRTGSYEQYF. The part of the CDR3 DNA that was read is TGTGCCTGGAGTCGGACTGGGTCCTAT.